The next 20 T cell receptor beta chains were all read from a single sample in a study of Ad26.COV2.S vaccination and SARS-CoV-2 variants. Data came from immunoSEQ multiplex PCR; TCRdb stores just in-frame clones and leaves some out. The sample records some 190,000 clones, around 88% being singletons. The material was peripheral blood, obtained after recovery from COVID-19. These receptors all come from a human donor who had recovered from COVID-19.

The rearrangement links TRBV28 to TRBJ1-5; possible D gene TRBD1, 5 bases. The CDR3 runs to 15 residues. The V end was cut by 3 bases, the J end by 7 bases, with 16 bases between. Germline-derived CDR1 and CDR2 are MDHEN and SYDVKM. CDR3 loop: CASSLTGELRQPQHF. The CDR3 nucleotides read TGTGCCAGCAGTTTGACGGGGGAACTAAGGCAGCCCCAGCATTTT.

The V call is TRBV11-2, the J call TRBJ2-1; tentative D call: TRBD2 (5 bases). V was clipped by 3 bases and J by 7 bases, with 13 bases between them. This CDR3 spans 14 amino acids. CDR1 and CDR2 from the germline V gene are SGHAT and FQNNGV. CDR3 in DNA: TGTGCCAGCAGCTTCGGAGCGGCTGTGAATGAGCAGTTCTTC. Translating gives CASSFGAAVNEQFF.

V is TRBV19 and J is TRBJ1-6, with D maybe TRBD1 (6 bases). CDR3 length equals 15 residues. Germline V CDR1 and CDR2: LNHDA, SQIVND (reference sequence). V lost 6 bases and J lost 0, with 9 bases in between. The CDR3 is CASSSRGSYNSPLHF. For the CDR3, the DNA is TGTGCCAGTAGCTCCAGGGGCTCCTATAATTCACCCCTCCACTTT.

CDR3: CASRPGLNYGYTF. The CDR3 nucleotides read TGTGCCAGCAGGCCGGGACTTAACTATGGCTACACCTTC. The chain links TRBV2 to TRBJ1-2; a weak D match, TRBD1 (5 bases). Between the trimmed V and J ends, which lost 6 bases and 1 base, there was a span of 9 bases. The CDR3 is made up of 13 amino acids. CDR1 and CDR2 (germline): SNHLY, FYNNEI.

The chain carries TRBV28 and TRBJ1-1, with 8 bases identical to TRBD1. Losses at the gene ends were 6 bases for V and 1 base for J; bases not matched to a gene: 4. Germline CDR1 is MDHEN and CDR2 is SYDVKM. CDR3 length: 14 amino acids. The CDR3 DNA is TGTGCCAGCAGCACAGGGGGTGAGAACACTGAAGCTTTCTTT. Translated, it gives CASSTGGENTEAFF.

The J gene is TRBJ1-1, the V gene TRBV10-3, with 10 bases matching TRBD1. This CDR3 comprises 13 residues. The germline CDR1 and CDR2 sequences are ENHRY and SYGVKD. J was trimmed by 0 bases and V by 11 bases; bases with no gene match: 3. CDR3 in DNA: TGTGCCGCGGGACAGGGGATGAACACTGAAGCTTTCTTT. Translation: CAAGQGMNTEAFF.

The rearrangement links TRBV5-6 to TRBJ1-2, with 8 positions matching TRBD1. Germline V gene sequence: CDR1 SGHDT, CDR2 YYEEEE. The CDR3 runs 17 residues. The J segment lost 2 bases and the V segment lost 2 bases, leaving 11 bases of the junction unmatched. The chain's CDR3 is CASSFLGSRGRNYGYTF. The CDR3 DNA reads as TGTGCCAGCAGCTTCCTGGGATCCAGGGGGCGGAACTATGGCTACACCTTC.

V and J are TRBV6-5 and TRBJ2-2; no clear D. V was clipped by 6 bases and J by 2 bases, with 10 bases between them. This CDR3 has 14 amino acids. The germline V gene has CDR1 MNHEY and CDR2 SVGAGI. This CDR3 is CASRYTGNTGELFF. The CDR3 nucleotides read TGTGCCAGCAGATACACTGGAAACACCGGGGAGCTGTTTTTT.

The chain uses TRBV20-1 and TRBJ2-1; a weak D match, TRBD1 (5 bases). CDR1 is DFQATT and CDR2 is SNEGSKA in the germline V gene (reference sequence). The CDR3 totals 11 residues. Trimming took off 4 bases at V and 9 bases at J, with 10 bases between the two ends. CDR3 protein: CSATGSIEQFF. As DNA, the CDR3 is TGCAGTGCTACAGGGTCAATTGAGCAGTTCTTC.

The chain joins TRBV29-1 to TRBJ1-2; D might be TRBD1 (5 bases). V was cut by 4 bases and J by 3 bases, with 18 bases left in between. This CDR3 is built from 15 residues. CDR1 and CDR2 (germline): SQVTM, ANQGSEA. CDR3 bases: TGCAGCGTTGTGGGTGGGGAAGTGGGGGACTATGGCTACACCTTC. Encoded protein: CSVVGGEVGDYGYTF. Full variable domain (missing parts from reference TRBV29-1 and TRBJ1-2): SAVISQKPSRDICQRGTSLTIQCQVDSQVTMMFWYRQQPGQSLTLIATANQGSEATYESGFVIDKFPISRPNLTFSTLTVSNMSPEDSSIYLCSVVGGEVGDYGYTFGSGTRLTVV.

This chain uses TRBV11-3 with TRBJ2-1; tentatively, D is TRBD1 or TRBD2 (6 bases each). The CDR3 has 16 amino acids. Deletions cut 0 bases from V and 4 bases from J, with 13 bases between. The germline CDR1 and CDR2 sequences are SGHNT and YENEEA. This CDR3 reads CASSLDTRGGYNEQFF. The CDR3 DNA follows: TGTGCCAGCAGCTTAGACACAAGAGGGGGGTACAATGAGCAGTTCTTC.

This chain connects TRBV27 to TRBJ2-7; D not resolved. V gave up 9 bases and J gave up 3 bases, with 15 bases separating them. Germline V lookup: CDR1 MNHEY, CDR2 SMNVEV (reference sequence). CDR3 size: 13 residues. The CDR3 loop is CASSSGPHYEQYF. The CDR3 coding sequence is TGTGCCAGTAGCTCGGGCCCACACTACGAGCAGTACTTC.

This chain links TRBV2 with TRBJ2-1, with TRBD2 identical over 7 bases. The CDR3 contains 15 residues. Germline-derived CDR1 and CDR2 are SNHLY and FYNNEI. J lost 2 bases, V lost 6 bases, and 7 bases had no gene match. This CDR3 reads CASRAGPGTYNEQFF. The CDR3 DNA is TGTGCCAGCAGAGCGGGACCGGGGACCTACAATGAGCAGTTCTTC.

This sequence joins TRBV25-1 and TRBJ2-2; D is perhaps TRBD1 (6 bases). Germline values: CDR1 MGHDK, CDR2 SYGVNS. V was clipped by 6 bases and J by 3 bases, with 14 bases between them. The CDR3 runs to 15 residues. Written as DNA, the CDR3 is TGTGCCAGCAGGTTGGACAGTGACGACACCGGGGAGCTGTTTTTT. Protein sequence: CASRLDSDDTGELFF.

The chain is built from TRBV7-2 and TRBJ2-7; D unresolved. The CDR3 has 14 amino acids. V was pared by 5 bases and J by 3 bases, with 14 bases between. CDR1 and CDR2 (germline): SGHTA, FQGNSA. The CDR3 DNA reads TGTGCCAGCAGCCGGGCGTCGACCGGCTACGAGCAGTACTTC. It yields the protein CASSRASTGYEQYF.

CDR3 nucleotide sequence: TGCAGCGTTGAAAGGGACTATCCCGAGCAGTTCTTC. Protein: CSVERDYPEQFF. The chain carries TRBV29-1 and TRBJ2-1, with 7 bases lining up with TRBD2. V was clipped by 2 bases and J by 10 bases; unmatched bases: 5. Germline CDR1 SQVTM, CDR2 ANQGSEA. The CDR3 length is 12 residues.

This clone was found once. Written as DNA, the CDR3 is TGTGCCAGCAGCGTAGATAGTCGGGACAATGAGCAGTTCTTC. Amino acids: CASSVDSRDNEQFF. The rearrangement joins TRBV9 to TRBJ2-1; D not certain. Germline V gene data show CDR1 as SGDLS and CDR2 as YYNGEE. Trimming took off 0 bases at V and 5 bases at J, with 9 bases between the two ends. This CDR3 is 14 amino acids long.

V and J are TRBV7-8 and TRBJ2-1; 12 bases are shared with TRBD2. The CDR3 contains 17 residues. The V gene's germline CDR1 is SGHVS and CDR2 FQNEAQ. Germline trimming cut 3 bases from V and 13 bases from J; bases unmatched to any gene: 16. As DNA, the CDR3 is TGTGCCAGCAGCTTTCAGACCCTAAGGCTAGCGGGGGGGTACCAGTTCTTC. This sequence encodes CASSFQTLRLAGGYQFF.

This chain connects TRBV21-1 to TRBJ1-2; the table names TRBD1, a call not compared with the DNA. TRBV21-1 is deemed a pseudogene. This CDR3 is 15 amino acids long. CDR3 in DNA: TGTGCCAGCAGCAAAAGGGGTGTTATAGGGGATGGCTACACCTTC. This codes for CASSKRGVIGDGYTF.

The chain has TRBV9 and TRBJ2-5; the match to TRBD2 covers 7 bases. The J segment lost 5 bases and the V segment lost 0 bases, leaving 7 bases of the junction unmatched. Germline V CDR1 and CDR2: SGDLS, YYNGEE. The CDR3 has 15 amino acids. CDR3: CASSVGSGVWETQYF. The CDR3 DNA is TGTGCCAGCAGCGTAGGAAGCGGGGTGTGGGAGACCCAGTACTTC.